These 7 T cell receptor beta chains originate from one sample sequenced in a study of blood T cell repertoires in COVID-19. The data were produced by immunoSEQ multiplex PCR, yet TCRdb's version contains in-frame clones alone and is incomplete. This repertoire shows hundreds of thousands of clones, 70% to 90% found once; its top ten account for 1% to 1.5%. Material for sequencing was peripheral blood. The receptors here all came from a man in his sixties or seventies with acute or convalescent COVID-19.

This clone showed up just once. V usage is TRBV7-3 and J usage is TRBJ2-1; 8 bases map to TRBD2. Germline loops: CDR1 SGHTA, CDR2 FQGTGA. V shed 4 bases, J shed 3 bases, and the junction held 5 bases outside the gene matches. The CDR3 is made up of 15 amino acids. CDR3 loop: CASSSRLASYNEQFF. The CDR3, as DNA: TGTGCCAGCAGCTCCAGACTAGCGAGCTACAATGAGCAGTTCTTC. The full variable domain, completed using reference TRBV7-3 and TRBJ2-1, is GAGVSQTPSNKVTEKGKYVELRCDPISGHTALYWYRQSLGQGPEFLIYFQGTGAADDSGLPNDRFFAVRPEGSVSTLKIQRTERGDSAVYLCASSSRLASYNEQFFGPGTRLTVL.

J is TRBJ2-1 and V is TRBV10-3; 9 bases align to TRBD1. Germline lookup yields CDR1 ENHRY and CDR2 SYGVKD. With V trimmed by 6 bases and J by 9 bases, 6 bases remained unmatched. The CDR3 sequence is 13 residues long. DNA for the CDR3: TGTGCCATCAGACCGGGACAGGGCCCTGAGCAGTTCTTC. Protein sequence: CAIRPGQGPEQFF.

A few counts support this clone. The chain has TRBV7-2 and TRBJ1-3; D is uncertain. The germline V gene encodes CDR1 SGHTA and CDR2 FQGNSA. The CDR3 length is 18 residues. V lost 0 bases and J 0 bases, leaving 15 bases between the germline ends. The CDR3 region has the DNA TGTGCCAGCAGCTTAGCAGTTACAGTAGTAAGCTCTGGAAACACCATATATTTT. Translating it yields CASSLAVTVVSSGNTIYF.

Comment on this clone: Other DNA sequences of this sample code for an identical CDR3. This chain connects TRBV7-9 to TRBJ2-5; D is unresolved. This CDR3 is 12 amino acids long. Trimming stripped 0 bases from V and 5 bases from J, with 4 bases between. Germline V gene sequence: CDR1 SEHNR, CDR2 FQNEAQ (reference sequence). CDR3 protein: CASSLARETQYF. CDR3 sequence (DNA): TGTGCCAGCAGCTTAGCGCGCGAGACCCAGTACTTC.

This clone was counted a few times. The CDR3 region has the DNA TGTGCCAGAAGCTTGGGACTTCTAAACACCGGGGAGCTGTTTTTT. Protein product: CARSLGLLNTGELFF. This chain uses TRBV5-3 with TRBJ2-2; D ambiguous. TRBV5-3 is an open reading frame, and its role is uncertain. With 0 bases removed from V and 2 bases from J, the gap between germline ends came to 8 bases. This CDR3 is built from 15 residues.

The chain recombines TRBV3-1 (or the pseudogene TRBV3-2) with TRBJ2-7, with TRBD2 matching over 9 bases. Germline V gives CDR1 LGHDT, CDR2 YNNKEL (reference sequence). This CDR3 is 15 amino acids long. The J segment lost 0 bases and the V segment lost 2 bases, leaving 2 bases of the junction unmatched. The CDR3 sequence is CASSQLAGISYEQYF. Here the CDR3 DNA reads TGTGCCAGCAGCCAACTAGCGGGGATCTCCTACGAGCAGTACTTC.

The sample holds one count of this clone. The chain recombines TRBV6-5 with TRBJ2-4, with D unclear. CDR3 length equals 15 residues. V was shortened by 7 bases and J by 0 bases, with 13 bases between the two germline ends. From germline, CDR1 is MNHEY and CDR2 SVGAGI. CDR3 nucleotides: TGTGCCAGCACCGAGATTGATCTAGCCAAAAACATTCAGTACTTC. It is translated as CASTEIDLAKNIQYF.